Described below is a single TCR beta chain sequence and its context. Its antigen remains unidentified. The CDR3 is 13 residues long. V was clipped by 6 bases and J by 9 bases, with 17 bases between them. Germline V gene lookup returns CDR1 MNHNS and CDR2 SASEGT. A universal primer binding site was introduced by template switching. The final cDNA contained unique molecular identifiers. TCRdb reprocessed the 5' RACE reads with MiXCR, giving one entry per CDR3 protein. Among approximately 260,000 distinct CDR3 sequences listed, about 8.3% were seen once. This entry is derived from a study of identical twins. General study results and limits: Donors were not followed over many years; analysis was cross-sectional. Invariant cells of the MAIT and iNKT types might have partly distorted the zero-insertion analyses. Twin sharing of out-of-frame TCR alpha was underestimated by models in monozygotic pairs.

The same data also contributed to another study, on yellow fever vaccine responses in identical twins.

The chain links TRBV6-1 to TRBJ2-5, with no clear D. This clonotype was sampled from a woman between 18 and 29 years old in good health. Material: CD8+ T cells sorted from blood. Here the CDR3 reads CASRPLERIAQYF. The CDR3 DNA follows: TGTGCCAGCAGGCCCCTCGAAAGGATAGCCCAGTACTTC.